Presented here are 32 T cell receptor beta chains from one specimen sequenced in a study of blood T cell repertoires in COVID-19. The repertoire was sequenced with immunoSEQ multiplex PCR; TCRdb's copy has only in-frame clones and lacks some. The data hold some 320,000 clones, with about nine tenths observed a single time. Material: PBMCs or T cells enriched from blood (not recorded which). The receptors were gathered from a man in his fifties or sixties who had recovered from COVID-19.

The chain has TRBV3-1 (or the pseudogene TRBV3-2) and TRBJ1-1; 7 nucleotides line up with TRBD1. V lost 1 base and J lost 11; bases outside the gene matches: 7. The CDR3 is made up of 13 amino acids. CDR1 and CDR2 (germline): LGHDT, YNNKEL (reference sequence). CDR3 protein: CASSQGTGTSAFF. For the CDR3, the DNA is TGTGCCAGCAGCCAAGGGACAGGAACTAGTGCTTTCTTT.

The chain has TRBV5-1 and TRBJ2-3; the match to TRBD2 covers 8 bases. The V and J ends lost 7 bases and 0 bases, in that order; junction bases with no gene match: 10. This CDR3 spans 16 amino acids. Germline CDR1 and CDR2: SGHRS and YFSETQ. CDR3 sequence reads: CASRLLSGMSTDTQYF. The CDR3 DNA reads TGCGCCAGCCGATTACTTAGCGGGATGAGCACAGATACGCAGTATTTT.

The chain couples TRBV30 to TRBJ1-4; a possible D gene is TRBD1 (5 bases). V lost 1 base and J lost 8, with 5 bases in between. This CDR3 is 11 amino acids long. Germline V gene sequence: CDR1 GTSNPN, CDR2 SVGIG (reference sequence). CDR3 region: CAWSGQEKLFF. For the CDR3, the DNA is TGTGCCTGGAGTGGACAGGAAAAACTGTTTTTT.

The chain carries TRBV5-1 and TRBJ2-3; D remains ambiguous. CDR3 length: 12 amino acids. Trimming removed 4 bases from V and 3 bases from J, with 6 bases in between. Germline loops: CDR1 SGHRS, CDR2 YFSETQ. The DNA of the CDR3 is TGCGCCAGCAGCCTCGTGACAGATACGCAGTATTTT. Its protein is CASSLVTDTQYF.

This clone has more than one count but fewer than ten. V usage is TRBV7-6 and J usage is TRBJ2-1; 9 bases fit TRBD2. CDR1 is SGHVS, CDR2 FNYEAQ, per germline. The ends lost 2 bases at V and 2 bases at J; junction bases unmatched: 1. This CDR3 is built from 15 residues. The CDR3 DNA follows: TGTGCCAGCAGCTTATTAGCGGGAGCCTACAATGAGCAGTTCTTC. It yields the protein CASSLLAGAYNEQFF.

CDR3 protein: CASLFRGGGNEQFF. The CDR3 DNA is TGTGCCAGCCTCTTCCGGGGAGGGGGCAATGAGCAGTTCTTC. The genes are TRBV28 and TRBJ2-1, with TRBD2 as a possible D gene (7 bases). CDR3 length: 14 amino acids. Germline V gene data show CDR1 as MDHEN and CDR2 as SYDVKM. V was shortened by 8 bases and J by 6 bases, with 17 bases between the two germline ends.

In nucleotides, the CDR3 is TGTGCCAGTAGTATCTGGAGCTCCTACAATGAGCAGTTCTTC. Protein product: CASSIWSSYNEQFF. V is TRBV19 and J is TRBJ2-1; no clear D gene. This CDR3 spans 14 amino acids. Trimming left V 3 bases short and J 0 bases short, with 6 bases between. Germline CDR1 and CDR2: LNHDA and SQIVND (reference sequence).

The chain uses TRBV9 and TRBJ2-1, with TRBD1 matching 9 bases. Germline CDR1 reads SGDLS; CDR2 reads YYNGEE. Germline trimming cut 3 bases from V and 7 bases from J; bases unmatched to any gene: 8. CDR3 size: 15 residues. The CDR3 loop is CASSETGQGGNEQFF. For the CDR3, the DNA is TGTGCCAGCAGCGAGACGGGACAGGGAGGAAATGAGCAGTTCTTC. Combining the CDR3 with reference TRBV9 and TRBJ2-1 gives the whole variable domain DSGVTQTPKHLITATGQRVTLRCSPRSGDLSVYWYQQSLDQGLQFLIQYYNGEERAKGNILERFSAQQFPDLHSELNLSSLELGDSALYFCASSETGQGGNEQFFGPGTRLTVL.

This sequence joins TRBV24-1 and TRBJ1-1; 9 positions match TRBD1. Germline V gene sequence: CDR1 KGHDR, CDR2 SFDVKD. The V gene end was trimmed by 3 bases and the J gene end by 2 bases; junction bases not matched to a gene: 18. The CDR3 sequence is 20 residues long. For the CDR3, the DNA is TGTGCCACCAGTGATACTCACTCCCCGGGGACAGGGTTGTTTAACACTGAAGCTTTCTTT. This translates into CATSDTHSPGTGLFNTEAFF.

This rearrangement joins TRBV12-3 or TRBV12-4 to TRBJ1-5; D ambiguous. Trimming took off 2 bases at V and 7 bases at J, with 6 bases between the two ends. The CDR3 sequence is 12 residues long. The CDR3 protein is CASSLSGQPQHF. The DNA of the CDR3 is TGTGCCAGCAGTTTATCAGGACAGCCCCAGCATTTT.

Worth noting for this clone: The same CDR3 is also encoded by other DNA sequences in this sample. The chain recombines TRBV28 with TRBJ1-2; a weak D match, TRBD1 (6 bases). Germline V gene lookup returns CDR1 MDHEN and CDR2 SYDVKM. This CDR3 contains 13 residues. Trimming pared 5 bases from V and 5 bases from J, leaving 12 bases between. As DNA, the CDR3 is TGTGCCAGCAGTAGCGGGACACCTTATGGCTACACCTTC. Protein product: CASSSGTPYGYTF.

This chain links TRBV9 with TRBJ2-5; TRBD2 matches at 8 bases. Germline V gene sequence: CDR1 SGDLS, CDR2 YYNGEE. CDR3 length equals 16 residues. Germline trimming cut 0 bases from V and 1 base from J; bases unmatched to any gene: 5. CDR3 protein: CASSVAIAGLQETQYF. The CDR3, as DNA: TGTGCCAGCAGCGTAGCGATAGCGGGACTCCAAGAGACCCAGTACTTC.

This rearrangement joins TRBV10-3 to TRBJ2-7; 10 positions match TRBD1. Germline values: CDR1 ENHRY, CDR2 SYGVKD. The ends lost 6 bases at V and 2 bases at J; junction bases unmatched: 4. CDR3 length: 14 amino acids. In DNA, the CDR3 is TGTGCCATCAGGTCGGGACAGGGGACCTACGAGCAGTACTTC. Translating it yields CAIRSGQGTYEQYF.

The rearrangement joins TRBV7-2 to TRBJ1-4; perhaps TRBD1 as D (6 bases). CDR3 size: 16 residues. Trimming took 5 bases from V and 1 from J, leaving 14 bases between them. CDR1 and CDR2 (germline): SGHTA, FQGNSA. Here the CDR3 DNA reads TGTGCCAGCAGCCTATACGGGGGGCTAACTAATGAAAAACTGTTTTTT. Its translation: CASSLYGGLTNEKLFF.

V and J are TRBV3-1 (or the pseudogene TRBV3-2) and TRBJ1-2, with D perhaps matching TRBD1 (6 bases). The CDR3 spans 13 residues. V gave up 4 bases and J gave up 4 bases, with 10 bases separating them. CDR1 is LGHDT, CDR2 YNNKEL, per germline (reference sequence). In nucleotides, the CDR3 is TGTGCCAGCAGCCGGGGACAAGTCTATGGCTACACCTTC. Its protein product is CASSRGQVYGYTF.

This clone has more than one count but fewer than ten. The J gene is TRBJ1-2, the V gene TRBV4-1; D is unresolved. Germline CDR1 and CDR2: MGHRA and YSYEKL. The CDR3 has 17 residues. V lost 0 bases, J lost 5 bases, and 19 bases lay in between. The CDR3 region is CASSQDSGSGRLYGYTF. The CDR3 coding sequence is TGCGCCAGCAGCCAAGATTCGGGCAGCGGCCGTCTATATGGCTACACCTTC.

This clone has only one observation. V usage is TRBV5-4 and J usage is TRBJ2-3; 11 positions match TRBD2. This CDR3 is 16 amino acids long. CDR1 is SGHNT and CDR2 is YYREEE in the germline V gene (reference sequence). J lost 0 bases, V lost 4 bases, and 4 bases had no gene match. CDR3 nucleotides: TGTGCCAGCAGCCAGACTAGCGGGGCTAGCACAGATACGCAGTATTTT. Protein product: CASSQTSGASTDTQYF.

The genes are TRBV9 and TRBJ1-6; 7 bases are a match to TRBD1. The CDR3 length is 15 residues. Germline V gene lookup returns CDR1 SGDLS and CDR2 YYNGEE. With V trimmed by 4 bases and J by 6 bases, 7 bases remained unmatched. In DNA, the CDR3 is TGTGCCAGCAGCAGATGGGACAGTCTTAATTCACCCCTCCACTTT. Protein product: CASSRWDSLNSPLHF.

V is TRBV27 and J is TRBJ1-6; possibly TRBD1 for D (5 bases). Looked up from germline, CDR1 is MNHEY and CDR2 is SMNVEV (reference sequence). V lost 5 bases, J lost 10 bases, and 15 bases lay in between. The CDR3 contains 14 residues. The CDR3 protein is CASSPTGGRSPLHF. As DNA, the CDR3 is TGTGCCAGCAGTCCCACGGGGGGGAGATCACCCCTCCACTTT.

This clone was found once. V is TRBV6-6 and J is TRBJ2-3; TRBD2 agrees at 10 bases. Germline V lookup: CDR1 MNHNY, CDR2 SVGAGI (reference sequence). With 5 bases clipped from V and 2 bases from J, the junction kept 4 bases outside the gene matches. The CDR3 loop spans 15 amino acids. The CDR3: CASSGSGRDTDTQYF. DNA for the CDR3: TGTGCCAGCAGTGGAAGCGGGAGGGACACAGATACGCAGTATTTT.

The chain employs TRBV2 and TRBJ1-5; 10 bases are shared with TRBD1. CDR3 length: 15 residues. V was pared by 6 bases and J by 1 base, with 3 bases of the junction left unmatched. Germline CDR1 and CDR2: SNHLY and FYNNEI. Here the CDR3 reads CASRGQGTSNQPQHF. The CDR3 nucleotides read TGTGCCAGCAGGGGACAGGGGACGAGCAATCAGCCCCAGCATTTT. Combining the CDR3 with reference TRBV2 and TRBJ1-5 gives the whole variable domain EPEVTQTPSHQVTQMGQEVILRCVPISNHLYFYWYRQILGQKVEFLVSFYNNEISEKSEIFDDQFSVERPDGSNFTLKIRSTKLEDSAMYFCASRGQGTSNQPQHFGDGTRLSIL.

The chain combines TRBV6-5 with TRBJ1-1; D possibly corresponds to TRBD1 (5 bases). The CDR3 totals 13 residues. Looked up from germline, CDR1 is MNHEY and CDR2 is SVGAGI. The V end lost 7 bases, the J end lost 6 bases, and 15 bases lay between the germline ends. The CDR3 bases are TGTGCCAGCACCAACTCAGGGATGGCTGAAGCTTTCTTT. Its translation: CASTNSGMAEAFF.

This chain links TRBV10-3 with TRBJ1-1; a possible D gene is TRBD1 (6 bases). The CDR3 covers 15 residues. Trimming cost V 3 bases and J 2 bases, with 13 bases left between them. Per the germline V gene, CDR1 is ENHRY and CDR2 is SYGVKD. The CDR3 reads CAISEAKTGNTEAFF. CDR3 coding DNA: TGTGCCATCAGTGAAGCAAAGACAGGAAACACTGAAGCTTTCTTT.

The chain links TRBV7-9 to TRBJ2-7; possible D gene TRBD1, 6 bases. CDR3 size: 13 residues. CDR1 and CDR2 (germline): SEHNR, FQNEAQ (reference sequence). The V end lost 4 bases, the J end lost 12 bases, and 19 bases lay between the germline ends. This CDR3 is CASSSGDQNRWYF. The CDR3 nucleotides read TGTGCCAGCAGCTCAGGGGACCAAAATCGTTGGTACTTC.

This chain links TRBV9 with TRBJ2-2; 15 nucleotides line up with TRBD2. This CDR3 is 18 amino acids long. CDR1 and CDR2 from the germline V gene are SGDLS and YYNGEE. With 0 bases clipped from V and 6 bases from J, the junction kept 6 bases outside the gene matches. Written as DNA, the CDR3 is TGTGCCAGCAGCGTAGACGGGACTAGCGGGAGGAGGGCCGGGGAGCTGTTTTTT. It yields the protein CASSVDGTSGRRAGELFF.

This clone was observed once. The rearrangement uses TRBV29-1 and TRBJ1-2; a possible D gene is TRBD1 (6 bases). CDR3 length equals 14 residues. The V gene's germline CDR1 is SQVTM and CDR2 ANQGSEA. Trimming took 6 bases from V and 1 from J, leaving 15 bases between them. CDR3 loop: CSVTRQVHNYGYTF. DNA of the CDR3: TGCAGCGTGACCAGACAGGTACATAACTATGGCTACACCTTC. Full variable domain (missing parts from reference TRBV29-1 and TRBJ1-2): SAVISQKPSRDICQRGTSLTIQCQVDSQVTMMFWYRQQPGQSLTLIATANQGSEATYESGFVIDKFPISRPNLTFSTLTVSNMSPEDSSIYLCSVTRQVHNYGYTFGSGTRLTVV.

The CDR3: CASSRLAGDTGELFF. CDR3 coding DNA: TGTGCCAGCAGCCGACTAGCGGGGGACACCGGGGAGCTGTTTTTT. The chain has TRBV6-4 and TRBJ2-2; 12 bases line up with TRBD2. Trimming cost V 6 bases and J 3 bases; bases outside gene matches: 2. CDR1 is MRHNA and CDR2 is SNTAGT in the germline V gene. CDR3 size: 15 residues.

This rearrangement joins TRBV18 to TRBJ2-5, with no clear D. The CDR3 totals 13 residues. Germline CDR1 KGHSH, CDR2 LQKENI. V dropped 10 bases and J dropped 2 bases, with 14 bases sitting between them. The CDR3 spells CATSENSQETQYF. DNA of the CDR3: TGTGCCACCAGCGAGAACTCTCAAGAGACCCAGTACTTC.

The chain couples TRBV19 to TRBJ2-7, with 9 bases aligning to TRBD2. The J segment lost 2 bases and the V segment lost 4 bases, leaving 9 bases of the junction unmatched. Germline CDR1 LNHDA, CDR2 SQIVND (reference sequence). CDR3 length: 16 residues. The CDR3 protein is CASSTGTSLRPYEQYF. The CDR3 coding sequence is TGTGCCAGTAGTACCGGGACTAGCTTACGTCCCTACGAGCAGTACTTC.

The chain carries TRBV10-1 and TRBJ2-1; 10 bases are a match to TRBD1. Germline V CDR1 and CDR2: WNHNN, SYGVQD (reference sequence). The CDR3 runs to 17 residues. The V gene end was trimmed by 0 bases and the J gene end by 5 bases; junction bases not matched to a gene: 7. DNA of the CDR3: TGCGCCAGCAGTGAGTCAGCTTCGGGGACAGGGGACAATGAGCAGTTCTTC. It translates to CASSESASGTGDNEQFF.

This sequence joins TRBV5-1 and TRBJ2-2; D not resolved. Germline V gene lookup returns CDR1 SGHRS and CDR2 YFSETQ. The CDR3 has 13 amino acids. Trimming took 4 bases from V and 5 from J, leaving 9 bases between them. DNA for the CDR3: TGCGCCAGCAGCGGCGACGGGACCGGGGAGCTGTTTTTT. It is translated as CASSGDGTGELFF.

The rearrangement uses TRBV3-1 (or the pseudogene TRBV3-2) and TRBJ2-5; 7 bases agree with TRBD2. Germline CDR1 reads LGHDT; CDR2 reads YNNKEL (reference sequence). The CDR3 consists of 15 residues. Unmatched junction bases numbered 9, after V lost 4 bases and J lost 4 bases. The CDR3 bases are TGTGCCAGCAGCCCCCCGGGACTACGTAGAGAGACCCAGTACTTC. Protein: CASSPPGLRRETQYF.